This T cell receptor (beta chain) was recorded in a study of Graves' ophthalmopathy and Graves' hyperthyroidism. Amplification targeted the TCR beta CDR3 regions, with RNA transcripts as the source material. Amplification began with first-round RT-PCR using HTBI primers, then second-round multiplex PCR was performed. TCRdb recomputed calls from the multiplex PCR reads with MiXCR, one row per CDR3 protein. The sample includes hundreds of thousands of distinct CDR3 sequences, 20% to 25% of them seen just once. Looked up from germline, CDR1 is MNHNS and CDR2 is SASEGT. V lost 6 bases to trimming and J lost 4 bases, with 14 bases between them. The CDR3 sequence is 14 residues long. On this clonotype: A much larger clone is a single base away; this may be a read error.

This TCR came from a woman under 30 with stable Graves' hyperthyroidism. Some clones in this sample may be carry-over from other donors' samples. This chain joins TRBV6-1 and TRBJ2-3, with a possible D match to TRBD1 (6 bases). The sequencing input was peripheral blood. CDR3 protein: CASRFQGFADTQYF. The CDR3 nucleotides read TGTGCCAGCAGGTTTCAGGGGTTCGCAGATACGCAGTATTTT.